This T cell receptor (beta chain) appears in the sequencing data of a study of shared clonotypes between healthy human individuals. Study results and caveats: The sharing of 5% to 5.5% of naive CD4 clonotypes was seen across a few donors. It was the non-shared clonotypes that had lower generation probabilities than clonotypes shared by all four donors. At large depth, rarefaction still showed sorted-subset sequencing to be incomplete.

Measured with immunoSEQ multiplex PCR; TCRdb has only the in-frame clones, and not every one. The repertoire consists of approximately 1,000,000 clones, with approximately 80% occurring once and the leading ten covering under 0.65%. Details on this clone: Antigen specificity is unknown.

V was pared by 2 bases and J by 7 bases, with 14 bases between. The V gene's germline CDR1 is SNHLY and CDR2 FYNNEI. CDR3 size: 14 residues. This clonotype originated in a man between 18 and 35 years old in good health. Some clones in this sample may be carry-over from other donors' samples. The V gene is TRBV2, the J gene TRBJ2-5; D gene uncertain. Sequences were obtained from memory CD4+ T cells from PBMCs. This sample's subset: CD45RA-negative fraction. As DNA, the CDR3 is TGTGCCAGCAGTGAAAGGCAGGCCCTACCGACCCAGTACTTC. As protein: CASSERQALPTQYF.